This T cell receptor beta chain came from a study of CD8+CD57+ T cells in acquired aplastic anemia. Study-level results: The number of CD8+ CDR3 sequences shared by patients and controls was twenty-nine.

Germline V gene lookup returns CDR1 MNHEY and CDR2 SVGAGI. The CDR3 is made up of 11 amino acids. The ends were cut back, 10 bases at V and 16 bases at J, with 17 bases in the middle. About this clonotype: Its antigen is not identified.

Genomic DNA was employed as the template in profiling TCR beta VDJ and CDR3. TCRdb independently ran MiXCR on the reads; one entry per CDR3 protein. The data contain approximately 380,000 distinct CDR3 sequences, 55% to 70% of them singletons. The source material was sorted CD4+, CD8+, or CD8+CD57+ T cells (not recorded which) from PBMCs. The rearrangement links TRBV6-5 to TRBJ1-6, with D unresolved. This TCR was sampled from a human donor in good health, serving as a control. This CDR3 is CANAEWLELHF. The CDR3 DNA reads as TGTGCCAACGCTGAATGGCTGGAACTCCACTTT.